This T cell receptor beta chain originates from a study of radiotherapy plus CTLA-4 blockade in lung cancer (dated by TCRdb to the late 2010s). At the level of the whole study: Objective responses were observed in approximately 18% of enrolled patients, and disease control was achieved in roughly 29%. Broad study findings and their caveats: After treatment with radiotherapy and ipilimumab, TCR clones that originated in tumors expanded in peripheral blood. Increased serum interferon-beta after radiation, together with early dynamic changes in blood T cell clones, were reported to be the strongest predictors of response.

Trimming accounts for 6 bases at V and 3 bases at J, while the number of junction bases matched to no gene is 9. There are 17 amino acids in the CDR3, from cysteine to phenylalanine inclusive. Left in the record is the CDR3 DNA by itself, 51 bases read in frame from the first base. CDR1 and CDR2 were assigned from the germline V gene (reference sequence) as LNHNV and YYDKDF. Concerning this clone itself: Its cognate antigen has yet to be identified. No quality values exist for individual bases; no much larger clone is one base distant.

In this study, focal radiation therapy paired with CTLA-4 blockade (ipilimumab) was tested in patients who had chemo-refractory metastatic non-small-cell lung cancer. The library was built by means of the immunoSEQ multiplex PCR assay. TCRdb retrieved this table from immuneACCESS and kept in-frame rearrangements only. Not all clones are present; in checked studies, unresolved V genes account for under half, and no reason is known for the remainder. Within this sample are 40,000 to 60,000 clones, with 80% to 85% of them counted one time only. The top ten constitute approximately 3.4% of the sample. The sequencing used peripheral blood, collected from a patient treated with radiotherapy plus ipilimumab. The chain is made from TRBV15 and TRBJ2-1; 12 nucleotides in the junction match TRBD2. The receptor was isolated from a human donor with non-small cell lung cancer who had stable disease on radiotherapy plus ipilimumab. The CDR3 protein is CATRGDTTSGSYNEQFF. The DNA sequence follows: TGTGCCACCAGAGGGGATACGACTAGCGGGAGCTACAATGAGCAGTTCTTC. Reference TRBV15 and TRBJ2-1 genes cover what lies past the CDR3, so the full variable domain is DAMVIQNPRYQVTQFGKPVTLSCSQTLNHNVMYWYQQKSSQAPKLLFHYYDKDFNNEADTPDNFQSRRPNTSFCFLDIRSPGLGDTAMYLCATRGDTTSGSYNEQFFGPGTRLTVL.